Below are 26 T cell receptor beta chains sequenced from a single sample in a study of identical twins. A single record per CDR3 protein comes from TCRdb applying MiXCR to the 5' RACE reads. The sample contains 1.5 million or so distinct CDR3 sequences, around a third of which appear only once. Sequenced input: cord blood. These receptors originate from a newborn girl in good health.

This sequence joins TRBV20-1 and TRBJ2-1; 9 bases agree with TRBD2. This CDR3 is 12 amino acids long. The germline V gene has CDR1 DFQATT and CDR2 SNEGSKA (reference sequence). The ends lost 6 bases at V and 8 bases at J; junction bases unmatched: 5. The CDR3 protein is CSALGGGDEQFF. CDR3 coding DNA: TGCAGTGCCCTGGGCGGGGGGGATGAGCAGTTCTTC.

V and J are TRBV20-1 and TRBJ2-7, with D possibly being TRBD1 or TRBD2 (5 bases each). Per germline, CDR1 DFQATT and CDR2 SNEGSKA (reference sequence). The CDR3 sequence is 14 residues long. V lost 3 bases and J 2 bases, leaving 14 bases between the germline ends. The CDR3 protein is CSASHWDPPYEQYF. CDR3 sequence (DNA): TGCAGTGCTAGTCACTGGGACCCCCCCTACGAGCAGTACTTC.

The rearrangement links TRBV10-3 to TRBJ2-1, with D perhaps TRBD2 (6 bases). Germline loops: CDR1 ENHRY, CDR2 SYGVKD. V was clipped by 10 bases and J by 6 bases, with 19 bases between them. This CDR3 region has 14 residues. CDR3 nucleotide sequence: TGTGCCACCATGCGGGACCCCGGGGGCAATGAGCAGTTCTTC. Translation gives CATMRDPGGNEQFF.

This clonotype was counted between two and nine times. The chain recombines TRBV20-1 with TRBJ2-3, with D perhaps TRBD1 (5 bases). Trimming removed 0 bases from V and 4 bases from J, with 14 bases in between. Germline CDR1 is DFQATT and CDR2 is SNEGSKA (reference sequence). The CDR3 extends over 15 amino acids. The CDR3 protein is CSARDRLGAADTQYF. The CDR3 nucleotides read TGCAGTGCTAGAGATCGCCTAGGGGCCGCAGATACGCAGTATTTT.

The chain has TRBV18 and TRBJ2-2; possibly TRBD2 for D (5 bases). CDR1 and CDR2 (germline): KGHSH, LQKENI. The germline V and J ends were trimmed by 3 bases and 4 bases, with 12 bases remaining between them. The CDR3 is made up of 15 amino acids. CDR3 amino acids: CASSPNQEATGELFF. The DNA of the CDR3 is TGTGCCAGCTCACCTAACCAGGAGGCCACCGGGGAGCTGTTTTTT.

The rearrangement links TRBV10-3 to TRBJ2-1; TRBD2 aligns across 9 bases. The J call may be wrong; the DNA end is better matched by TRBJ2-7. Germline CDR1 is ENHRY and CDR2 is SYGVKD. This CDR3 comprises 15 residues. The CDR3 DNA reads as TGTGCCATCAGTACCGGGACTAGCCCCGACAATGAGCAGTACTTC. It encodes CAISTGTSPDNEQYF.

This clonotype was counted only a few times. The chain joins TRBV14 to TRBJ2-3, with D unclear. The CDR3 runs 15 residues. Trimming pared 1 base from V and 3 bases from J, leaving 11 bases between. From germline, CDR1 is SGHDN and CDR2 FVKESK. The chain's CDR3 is CASSQGRPATDTQYF. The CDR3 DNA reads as TGTGCCAGCAGCCAAGGCAGGCCCGCGACAGATACGCAGTATTTT.

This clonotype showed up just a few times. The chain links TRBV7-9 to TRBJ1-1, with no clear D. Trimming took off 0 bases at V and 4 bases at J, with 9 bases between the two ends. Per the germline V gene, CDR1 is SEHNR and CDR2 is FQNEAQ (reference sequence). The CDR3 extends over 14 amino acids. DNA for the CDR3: TGTGCCAGCAGCTTAGCGCTGGAGGGCACTGAAGCTTTCTTT. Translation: CASSLALEGTEAFF.

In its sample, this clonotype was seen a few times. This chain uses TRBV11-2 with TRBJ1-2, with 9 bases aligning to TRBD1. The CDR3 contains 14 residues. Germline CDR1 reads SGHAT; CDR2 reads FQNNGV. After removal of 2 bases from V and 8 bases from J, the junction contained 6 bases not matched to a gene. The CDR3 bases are TGTGCCAGCAGCTTACTGGACAGGGGAAGCGGCTACACCTTC. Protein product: CASSLLDRGSGYTF.

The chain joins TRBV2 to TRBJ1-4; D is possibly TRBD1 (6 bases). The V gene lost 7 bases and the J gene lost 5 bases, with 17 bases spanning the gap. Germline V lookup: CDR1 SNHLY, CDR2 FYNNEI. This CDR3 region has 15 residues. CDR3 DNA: TGTGCCAGCAAAAATTCAGGGGACGGAAATGAAAAACTGTTTTTT. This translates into CASKNSGDGNEKLFF.

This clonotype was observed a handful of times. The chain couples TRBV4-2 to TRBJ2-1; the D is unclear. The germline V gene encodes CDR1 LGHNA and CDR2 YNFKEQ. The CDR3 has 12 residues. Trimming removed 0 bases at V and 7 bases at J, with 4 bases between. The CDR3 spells CASSQDMNEQFF. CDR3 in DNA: TGTGCCAGCAGCCAAGATATGAATGAGCAGTTCTTC.

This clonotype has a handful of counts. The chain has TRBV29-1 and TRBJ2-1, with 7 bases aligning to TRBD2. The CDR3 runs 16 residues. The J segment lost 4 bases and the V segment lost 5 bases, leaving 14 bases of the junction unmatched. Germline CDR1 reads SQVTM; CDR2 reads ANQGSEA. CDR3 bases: TGCAGCGTTTGCGGGGGACGGAGGGGAATATACAATGAGCAGTTCTTC. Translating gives CSVCGGRRGIYNEQFF.

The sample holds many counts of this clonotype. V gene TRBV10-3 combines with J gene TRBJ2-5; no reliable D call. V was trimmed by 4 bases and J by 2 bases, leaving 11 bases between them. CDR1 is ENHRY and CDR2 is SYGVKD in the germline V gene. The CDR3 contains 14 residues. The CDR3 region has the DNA TGTGCCATCAGTGGGACCACCCGGCAAGAGACCCAGTACTTC. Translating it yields CAISGTTRQETQYF.

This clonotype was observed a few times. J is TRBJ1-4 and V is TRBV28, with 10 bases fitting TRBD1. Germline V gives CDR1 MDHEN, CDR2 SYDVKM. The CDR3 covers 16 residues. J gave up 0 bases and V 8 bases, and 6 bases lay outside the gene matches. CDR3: CASAGQGDATNEKLFF. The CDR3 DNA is TGTGCCAGCGCCGGACAGGGGGACGCAACTAATGAAAAACTGTTTTTT.

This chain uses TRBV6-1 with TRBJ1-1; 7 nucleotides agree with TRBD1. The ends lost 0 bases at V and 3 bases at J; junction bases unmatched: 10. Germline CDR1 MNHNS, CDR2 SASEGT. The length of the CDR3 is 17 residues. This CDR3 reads CASSEAWPQGLDTEAFF. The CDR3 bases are TGTGCCAGCAGTGAAGCTTGGCCACAGGGGTTGGACACTGAAGCTTTCTTT.

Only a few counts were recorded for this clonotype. CDR3 coding DNA: TGCAGAGCCAAAGGACAGGGATTGGTGAACACTGAAGCTTTCTTT. This sequence encodes CRAKGQGLVNTEAFF. The genes are TRBV20-1 and TRBJ1-1; 8 nucleotides align to TRBD1. Germline V gives CDR1 DFQATT, CDR2 SNEGSKA (reference sequence). The CDR3 spans 15 residues.

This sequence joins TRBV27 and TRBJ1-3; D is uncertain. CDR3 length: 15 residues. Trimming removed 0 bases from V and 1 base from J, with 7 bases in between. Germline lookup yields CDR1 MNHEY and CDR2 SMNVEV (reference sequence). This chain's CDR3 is CASSLSWGSGNTIYF. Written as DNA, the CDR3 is TGTGCCAGCAGTTTATCTTGGGGTTCTGGAAACACCATATATTTT.

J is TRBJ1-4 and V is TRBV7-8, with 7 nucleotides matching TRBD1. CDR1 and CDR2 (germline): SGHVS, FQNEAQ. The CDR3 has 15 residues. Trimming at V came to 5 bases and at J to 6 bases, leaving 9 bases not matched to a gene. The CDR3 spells CASSAIGTEYEKLFF. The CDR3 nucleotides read TGTGCCAGCAGCGCAATCGGGACAGAGTATGAAAAACTGTTTTTT. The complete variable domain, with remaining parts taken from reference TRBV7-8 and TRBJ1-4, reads GAGVSQSPRYKVAKRGQDVALRCDPISGHVSLFWYQQALGQGPEFLTYFQNEAQLDKSGLPSDRFFAERPEGSVSTLKIQRTQQEDSAVYLCASSAIGTEYEKLFFGSGTQLSVL.

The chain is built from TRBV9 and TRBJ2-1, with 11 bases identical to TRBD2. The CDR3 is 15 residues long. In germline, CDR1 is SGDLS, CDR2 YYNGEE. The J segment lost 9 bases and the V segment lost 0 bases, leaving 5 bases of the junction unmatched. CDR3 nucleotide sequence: TGTGCCAGCAGCGTAGTTCTAGCGGGGGGTGCTGAGCAGTTCTTC. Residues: CASSVVLAGGAEQFF. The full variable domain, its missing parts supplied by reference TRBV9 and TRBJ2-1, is DSGVTQTPKHLITATGQRVTLRCSPRSGDLSVYWYQQSLDQGLQFLIQYYNGEERAKGNILERFSAQQFPDLHSELNLSSLELGDSALYFCASSVVLAGGAEQFFGPGTRLTVL.

In nucleotides, the CDR3 is TGTGCCAGCAAAACAAGCCAAGAGACCCAGTACTTC. Translating gives CASKTSQETQYF. The chain joins TRBV28 to TRBJ2-5; D ambiguous. CDR1 MDHEN and CDR2 SYDVKM come from the germline V gene. Trimming removed 7 bases from V and 1 base from J, with 7 bases in between. This CDR3 comprises 12 residues.

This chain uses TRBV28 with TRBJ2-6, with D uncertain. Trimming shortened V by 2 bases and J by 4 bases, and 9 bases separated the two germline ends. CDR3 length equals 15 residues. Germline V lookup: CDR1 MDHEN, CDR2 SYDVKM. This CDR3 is CASSLKGGGANVLTF. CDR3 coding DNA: TGTGCCAGCAGTTTAAAGGGTGGAGGGGCCAACGTCCTGACTTTC.

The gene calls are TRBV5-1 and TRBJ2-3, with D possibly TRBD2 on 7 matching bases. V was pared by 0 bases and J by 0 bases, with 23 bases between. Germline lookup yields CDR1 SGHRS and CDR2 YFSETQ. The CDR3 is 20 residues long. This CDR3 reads CASSLGFAGAQSDSTDTQYF. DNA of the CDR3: TGCGCCAGCAGCTTGGGCTTTGCGGGGGCCCAATCCGATAGCACAGATACGCAGTATTTT. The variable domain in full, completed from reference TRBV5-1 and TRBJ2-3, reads KAGVTQTPRYLIKTRGQQVTLSCSPISGHRSVSWYQQTPGQGLQFLFEYFSETQRNKGNFPGRFSGRQFSNSRSEMNVSTLELGDSALYLCASSLGFAGAQSDSTDTQYFGPGTRLTVL.

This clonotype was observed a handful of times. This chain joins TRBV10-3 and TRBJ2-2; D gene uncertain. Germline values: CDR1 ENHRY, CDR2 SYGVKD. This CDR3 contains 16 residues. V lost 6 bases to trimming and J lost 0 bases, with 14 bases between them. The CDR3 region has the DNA TGTGCCATCAGGTCCGGTGACGGTACGAACACCGGGGAGCTGTTTTTT. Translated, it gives CAIRSGDGTNTGELFF.

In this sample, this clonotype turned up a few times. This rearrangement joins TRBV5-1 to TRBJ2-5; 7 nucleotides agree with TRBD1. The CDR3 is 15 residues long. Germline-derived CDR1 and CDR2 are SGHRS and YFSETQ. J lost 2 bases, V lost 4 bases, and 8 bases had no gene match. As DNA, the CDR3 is TGCGCCAGCAGCCTTCGACAGGGACCTCAAGAGACCCAGTACTTC. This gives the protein CASSLRQGPQETQYF.

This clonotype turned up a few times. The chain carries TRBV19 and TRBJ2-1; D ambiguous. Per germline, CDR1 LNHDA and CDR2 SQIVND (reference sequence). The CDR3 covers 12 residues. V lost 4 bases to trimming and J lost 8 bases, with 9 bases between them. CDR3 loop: CASSTVGYEQFF. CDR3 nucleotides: TGTGCCAGTAGTACGGTGGGGTATGAGCAGTTCTTC.

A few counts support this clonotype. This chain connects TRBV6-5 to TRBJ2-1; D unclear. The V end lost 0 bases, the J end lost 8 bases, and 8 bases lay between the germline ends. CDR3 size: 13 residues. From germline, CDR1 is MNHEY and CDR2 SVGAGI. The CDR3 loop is CASSYSFGDEQFF. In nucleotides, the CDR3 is TGTGCCAGCAGTTACTCTTTCGGTGATGAGCAGTTCTTC.